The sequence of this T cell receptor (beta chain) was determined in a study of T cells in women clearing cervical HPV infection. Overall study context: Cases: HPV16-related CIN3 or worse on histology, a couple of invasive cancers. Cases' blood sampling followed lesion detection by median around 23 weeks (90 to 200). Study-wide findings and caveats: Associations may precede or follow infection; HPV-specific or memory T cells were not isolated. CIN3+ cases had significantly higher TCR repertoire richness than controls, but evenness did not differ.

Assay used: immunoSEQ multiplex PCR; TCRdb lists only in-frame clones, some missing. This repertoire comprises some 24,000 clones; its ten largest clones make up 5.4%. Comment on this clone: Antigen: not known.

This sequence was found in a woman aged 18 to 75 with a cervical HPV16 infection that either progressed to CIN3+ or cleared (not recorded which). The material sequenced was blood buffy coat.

The CDR3 loop reads CASSLAGQGYNEQFF. The sequenced part of the CDR3 DNA is TGTGCCAGCAGCTTAGCCGGACAGGGTTACAATGAG. The gene calls are TRBV7-2 and TRBJ2-1; 8 nucleotides line up with TRBD1. The DNA ends 3 residues before the CDR3 does, and the rest of the CDR3 is filled in from the germline J gene. The V gene end was trimmed by 0 bases and the J gene end by 4 bases; junction bases not matched to a gene: 2. The germline gives CDR1 SGHTA, CDR2 FQGNSA. The CDR3 is 15 amino acids.